Sequencing of this TCR beta chain was carried out in a study of T cell repertoires in cytomegalovirus infection. Study details: HLA-C-restricted CMV epitopes, recently identified, and well-studied HLA-B-restricted ones were used by the study. Matching HLA type and CMV infection were both indicated by public TCR beta signatures.

The CDR3 loop spans 15 amino acids. V lost 5 bases, J lost 8 bases, and 18 bases lay in between. TCRdb re-called the reads with MiXCR, one entry per CDR3 protein. The sample contains roughly 700,000 distinct CDR3 sequences, 30% to 40% of which appear only once. This clonotype was counted between two and nine times. What it recognizes is unknown. Regarding the study as a whole: Pooled public TCR beta family frequency picked out CMV carriers with the relevant HLA.

The sequence came from a human donor in good health (CMV status not recorded). Some clones in this sample may be carry-over from other donors' samples. The material was cultured PBMCs, obtained from culture after CMV antigen stimulation. V and J are TRBV12-3 or TRBV12-4 and TRBJ1-4, with D uncertain. The CDR3 DNA follows: TGTGCCAGCAGTCCCCTCGCAGGCGATTGGGAAAAACTGTTTTTT. The encoded protein is CASSPLAGDWEKLFF.